This T cell receptor beta chain appears in the sequencing data of a study of early T cells in non-severe SARS-CoV-2 infection. Study-wide results and limits: Anti-spike CD8 responses were favored by VDJdb matching, which missed private and CD4 specificities.

V was clipped by 7 bases and J by 12 bases; unmatched bases: 12. The CDR3 covers 12 residues. Germline V gene sequence: CDR1 MNHEY, CDR2 SVGEGT. This clonotype was recorded once. What it binds is unknown. In TCRdb, the 5' RACE reads were re-called with MiXCR into one record per CDR3 protein. The profile shows 81,000 or so distinct CDR3 sequences, approximately 12% of them singletons. This receptor was obtained from an adult who was a healthcare worker with PCR-confirmed SARS-CoV-2 infection or an uninfected control (not recorded which). The gene calls are TRBV6-2 or TRBV6-3 and TRBJ2-7, with 7 bases identical to TRBD1. Specimen: whole blood. CDR3 DNA sequence: TGTGCCAGCACCACGGGACAGATGATACGGTACTTC. As protein: CASTTGQMIRYF.